This TCR beta chain was captured by sequencing in a study of blood T cell repertoires in COVID-19. About the research overall: The cDNA or gDNA used as material had been derived from T cells, B-cell-depleted T cells, or PBMCs.

Using immunoSEQ multiplex PCR, the repertoire was profiled, and TCRdb retains in-frame clones only, with some absent. This sample has a few hundred thousand clones, with 65% to 90% found just once. CDR1 is WSHSY, CDR2 SAAADI, per germline. With 3 bases removed from V and 2 bases from J, the gap between germline ends came to 11 bases. The CDR3 is 15 residues long. The sample taken for sequencing was PBMCs or T cells enriched from blood (not recorded which). The chain links TRBV10-2 to TRBJ2-1, with D possibly being TRBD2 (6 bases). The sequence was collected from a woman aged 40 to 55 with acute COVID-19. The CDR3 sequence: CASSELGTAYNEQFF. As DNA, the CDR3 is TGCGCCAGCAGTGAATTGGGGACTGCCTACAATGAGCAGTTCTTC.